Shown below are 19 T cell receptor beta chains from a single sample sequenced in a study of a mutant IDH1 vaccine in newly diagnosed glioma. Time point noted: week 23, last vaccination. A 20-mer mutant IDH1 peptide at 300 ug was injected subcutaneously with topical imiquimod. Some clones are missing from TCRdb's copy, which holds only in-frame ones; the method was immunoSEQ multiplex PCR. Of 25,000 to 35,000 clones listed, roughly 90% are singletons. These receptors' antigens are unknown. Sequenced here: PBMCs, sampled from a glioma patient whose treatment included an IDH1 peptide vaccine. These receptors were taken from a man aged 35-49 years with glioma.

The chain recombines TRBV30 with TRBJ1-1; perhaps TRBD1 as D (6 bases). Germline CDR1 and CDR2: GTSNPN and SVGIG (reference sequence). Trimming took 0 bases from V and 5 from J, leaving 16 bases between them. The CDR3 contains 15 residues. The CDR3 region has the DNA TGTGCCTGGAGTGTAAGGTCGATTACAGGGACTGAAGCTTTCTTT. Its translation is CAWSVRSITGTEAFF.

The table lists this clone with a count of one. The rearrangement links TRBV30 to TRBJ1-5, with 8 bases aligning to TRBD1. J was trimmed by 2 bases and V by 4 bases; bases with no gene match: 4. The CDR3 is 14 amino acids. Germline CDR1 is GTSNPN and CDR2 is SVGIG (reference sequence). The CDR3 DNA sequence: TGTGCCTGGACTCCGGGACAGGGCAATCAGCCCCAGCATTTT. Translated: CAWTPGQGNQPQHF.

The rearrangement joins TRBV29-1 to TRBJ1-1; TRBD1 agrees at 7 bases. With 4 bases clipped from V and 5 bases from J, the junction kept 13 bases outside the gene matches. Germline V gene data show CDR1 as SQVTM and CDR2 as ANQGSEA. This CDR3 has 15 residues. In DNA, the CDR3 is TGCAGCGTTGCCACAGGGGCGGCCCGCAGGACTGAAGCTTTCTTT. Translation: CSVATGAARRTEAFF.

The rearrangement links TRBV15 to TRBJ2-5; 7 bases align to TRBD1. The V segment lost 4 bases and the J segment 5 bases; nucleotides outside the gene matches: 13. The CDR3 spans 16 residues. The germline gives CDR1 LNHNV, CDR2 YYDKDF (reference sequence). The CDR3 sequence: CATSNYFRGGGETQYF. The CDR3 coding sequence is TGTGCCACCAGCAACTACTTTAGAGGGGGCGGGGAGACCCAGTACTTC.

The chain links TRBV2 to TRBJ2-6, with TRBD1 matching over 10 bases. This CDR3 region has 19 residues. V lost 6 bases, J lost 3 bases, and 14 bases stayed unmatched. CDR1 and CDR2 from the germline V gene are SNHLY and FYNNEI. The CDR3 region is CASRAAPGQGSGGANVLTF. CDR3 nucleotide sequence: TGTGCCAGCAGAGCTGCCCCGGGACAGGGGTCAGGTGGGGCCAACGTCCTGACTTTC.

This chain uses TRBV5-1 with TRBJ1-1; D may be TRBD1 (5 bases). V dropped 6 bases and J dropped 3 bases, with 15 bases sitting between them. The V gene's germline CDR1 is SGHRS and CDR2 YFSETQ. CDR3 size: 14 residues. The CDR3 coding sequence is TGCGCCAGCAACCAGGCCGGGGGGTACACTGAAGCTTTCTTT. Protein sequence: CASNQAGGYTEAFF.

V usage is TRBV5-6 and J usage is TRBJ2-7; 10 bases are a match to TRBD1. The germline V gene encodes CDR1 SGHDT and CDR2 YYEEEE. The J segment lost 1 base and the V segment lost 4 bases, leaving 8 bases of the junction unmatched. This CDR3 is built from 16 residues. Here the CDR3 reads CASSHTGTGESYEQYV. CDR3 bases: TGTGCCAGCAGCCACACCGGGACAGGGGAATCCTACGAGCAGTACGTC.

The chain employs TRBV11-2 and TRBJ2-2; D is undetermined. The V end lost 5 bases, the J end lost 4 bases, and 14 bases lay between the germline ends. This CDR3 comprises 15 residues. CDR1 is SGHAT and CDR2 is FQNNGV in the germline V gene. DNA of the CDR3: TGTGCCAGCAGCCCGCCGGCAGTCTTCACCGGGGAGCTGTTTTTT. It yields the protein CASSPPAVFTGELFF.

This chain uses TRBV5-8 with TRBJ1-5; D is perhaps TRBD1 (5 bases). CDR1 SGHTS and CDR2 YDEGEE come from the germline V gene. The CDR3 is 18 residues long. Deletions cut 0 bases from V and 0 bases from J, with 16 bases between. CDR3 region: CASSLEGRGSYSNQPQHF. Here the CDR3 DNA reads TGTGCCAGCAGCTTGGAGGGGCGGGGATCCTATAGCAATCAGCCCCAGCATTTT.

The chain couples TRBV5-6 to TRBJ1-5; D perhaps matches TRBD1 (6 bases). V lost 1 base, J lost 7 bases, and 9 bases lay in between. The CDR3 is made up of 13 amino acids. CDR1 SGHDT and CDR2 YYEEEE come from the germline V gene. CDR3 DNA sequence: TGTGCCAGCAGCTTGCCAGGGGTGCAGCCCCAGCATTTT. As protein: CASSLPGVQPQHF.

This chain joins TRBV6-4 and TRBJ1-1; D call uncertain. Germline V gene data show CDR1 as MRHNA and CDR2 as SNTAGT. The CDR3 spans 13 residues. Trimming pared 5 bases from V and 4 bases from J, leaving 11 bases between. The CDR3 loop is CASSSAAGTEAFF. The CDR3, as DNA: TGTGCCAGCAGTTCAGCCGCGGGCACTGAAGCTTTCTTT.

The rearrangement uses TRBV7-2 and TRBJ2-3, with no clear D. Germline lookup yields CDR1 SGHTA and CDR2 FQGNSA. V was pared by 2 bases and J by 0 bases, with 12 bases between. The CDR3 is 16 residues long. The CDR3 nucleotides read TGTGCCAGCAGCTTATTTGGGCACGCTAGCACAGATACGCAGTATTTT. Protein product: CASSLFGHASTDTQYF.

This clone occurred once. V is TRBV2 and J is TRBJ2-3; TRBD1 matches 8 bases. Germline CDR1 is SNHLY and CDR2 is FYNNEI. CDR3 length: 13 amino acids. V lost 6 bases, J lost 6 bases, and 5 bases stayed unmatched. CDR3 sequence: CASSWTGLDTQYF. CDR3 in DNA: TGTGCCAGCAGCTGGACAGGGTTGGATACGCAGTATTTT.

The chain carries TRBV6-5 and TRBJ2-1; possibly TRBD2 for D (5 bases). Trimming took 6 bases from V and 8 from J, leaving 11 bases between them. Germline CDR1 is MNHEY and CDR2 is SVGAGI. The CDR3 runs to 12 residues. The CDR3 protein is CASRTGLDEQFF. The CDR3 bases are TGTGCCAGCAGAACCGGACTGGATGAGCAGTTCTTC.

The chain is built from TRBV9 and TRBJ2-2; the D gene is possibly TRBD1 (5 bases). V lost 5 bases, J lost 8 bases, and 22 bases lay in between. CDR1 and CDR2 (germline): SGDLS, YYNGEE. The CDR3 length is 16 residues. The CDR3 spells CASSYATGPFRGELFF. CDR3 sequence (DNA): TGTGCCAGCAGTTACGCCACAGGACCCTTTAGGGGGGAGCTGTTTTTT. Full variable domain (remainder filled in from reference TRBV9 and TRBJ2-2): DSGVTQTPKHLITATGQRVTLRCSPRSGDLSVYWYQQSLDQGLQFLIQYYNGEERAKGNILERFSAQQFPDLHSELNLSSLELGDSALYFCASSYATGPFRGELFFGEGSRLTVL.

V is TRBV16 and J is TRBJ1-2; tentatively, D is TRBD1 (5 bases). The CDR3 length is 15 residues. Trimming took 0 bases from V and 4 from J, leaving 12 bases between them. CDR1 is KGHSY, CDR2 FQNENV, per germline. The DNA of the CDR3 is TGTGCCAGCAGCCAATCTGGAGGGACGGTCTATGGCTACACCTTC. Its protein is CASSQSGGTVYGYTF.

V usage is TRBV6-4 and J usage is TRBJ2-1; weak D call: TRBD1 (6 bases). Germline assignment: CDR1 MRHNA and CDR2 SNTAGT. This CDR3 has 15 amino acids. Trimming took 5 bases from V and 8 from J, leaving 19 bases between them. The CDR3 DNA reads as TGTGCCAGCAGTCCTCGAGCTGTAGAGGGGGATGAGCAGTTCTTC. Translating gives CASSPRAVEGDEQFF.

The CDR3 DNA sequence: TGTGCCAGCAGCCCCAACGCAGGGGCTATTAACAATGAGCAGTTCTTC. This gives the protein CASSPNAGAINNEQFF. This chain connects TRBV2 to TRBJ2-1, with D tentatively TRBD1 (6 bases). Germline CDR1 is SNHLY and CDR2 is FYNNEI. Trimming took off 6 bases at V and 5 bases at J, with 20 bases between the two ends. The CDR3 sequence is 16 residues long.

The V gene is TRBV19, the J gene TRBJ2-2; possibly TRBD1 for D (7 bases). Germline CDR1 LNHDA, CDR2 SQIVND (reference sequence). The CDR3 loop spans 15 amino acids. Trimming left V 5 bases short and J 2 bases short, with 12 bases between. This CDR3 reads CASSAGTVNTGELFF. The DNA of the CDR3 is TGTGCCAGTAGTGCGGGGACAGTTAACACCGGGGAGCTGTTTTTT.